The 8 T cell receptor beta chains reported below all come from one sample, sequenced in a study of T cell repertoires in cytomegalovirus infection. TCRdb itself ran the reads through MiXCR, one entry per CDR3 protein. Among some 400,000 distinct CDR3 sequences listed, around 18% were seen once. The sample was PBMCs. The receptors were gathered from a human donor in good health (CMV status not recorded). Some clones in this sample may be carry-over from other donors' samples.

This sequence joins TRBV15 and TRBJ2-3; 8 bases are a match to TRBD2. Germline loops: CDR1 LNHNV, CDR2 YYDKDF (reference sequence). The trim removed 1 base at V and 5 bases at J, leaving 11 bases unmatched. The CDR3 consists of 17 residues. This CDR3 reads CATSRGPEAGVRDTQYF. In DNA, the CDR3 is TGTGCCACCAGCAGAGGCCCGGAAGCGGGAGTAAGAGATACGCAGTATTTT.

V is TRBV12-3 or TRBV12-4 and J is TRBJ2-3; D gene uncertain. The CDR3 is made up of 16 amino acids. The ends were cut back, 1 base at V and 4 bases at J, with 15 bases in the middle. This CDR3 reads CASSLGSLAAADTQYF. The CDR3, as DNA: TGTGCCAGCAGTTTAGGGTCCCTTGCGGCGGCAGATACGCAGTATTTT.

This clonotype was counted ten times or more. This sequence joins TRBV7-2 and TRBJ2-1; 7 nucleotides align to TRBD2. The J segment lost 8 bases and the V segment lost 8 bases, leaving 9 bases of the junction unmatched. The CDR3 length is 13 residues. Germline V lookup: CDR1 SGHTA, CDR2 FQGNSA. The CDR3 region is CASGGGSGHEQFF. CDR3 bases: TGTGCCAGCGGGGGGGGGAGCGGCCATGAGCAGTTCTTC.

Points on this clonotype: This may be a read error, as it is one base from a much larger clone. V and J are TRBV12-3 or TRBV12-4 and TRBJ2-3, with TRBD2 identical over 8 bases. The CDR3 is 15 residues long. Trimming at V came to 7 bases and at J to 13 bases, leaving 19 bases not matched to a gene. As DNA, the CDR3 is TGTGCCAGCACGCCCCTCGGACTACCGGGAGGGGGGAAGTATTTT. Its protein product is CASTPLGLPGGGKYF.

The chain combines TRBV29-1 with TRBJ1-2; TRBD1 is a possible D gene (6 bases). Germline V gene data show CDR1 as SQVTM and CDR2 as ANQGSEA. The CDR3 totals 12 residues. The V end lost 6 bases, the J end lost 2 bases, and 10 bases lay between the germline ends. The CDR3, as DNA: TGCAGCGTGATACAGGGAAACTATGGCTACACCTTC. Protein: CSVIQGNYGYTF.

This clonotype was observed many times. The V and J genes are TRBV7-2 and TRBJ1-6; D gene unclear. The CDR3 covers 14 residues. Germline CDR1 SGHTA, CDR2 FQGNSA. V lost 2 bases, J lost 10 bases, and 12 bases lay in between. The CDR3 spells CASSLSSGGSPLHF. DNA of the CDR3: TGTGCCAGCAGCTTAAGTTCAGGAGGATCACCCCTCCACTTT.

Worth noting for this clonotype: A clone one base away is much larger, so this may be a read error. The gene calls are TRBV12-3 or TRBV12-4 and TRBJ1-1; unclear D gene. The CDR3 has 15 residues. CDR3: CASSPPYWYFTEALF. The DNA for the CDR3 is TGTGCCAGCAGTCCACCCTATTGGTACTTCACTGAAGCTCTCTTT.

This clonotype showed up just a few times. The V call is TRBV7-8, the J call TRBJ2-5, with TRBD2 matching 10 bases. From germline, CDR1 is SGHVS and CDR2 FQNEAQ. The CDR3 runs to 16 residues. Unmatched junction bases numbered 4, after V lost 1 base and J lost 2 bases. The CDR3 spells CASSLVLAGLQETQYF. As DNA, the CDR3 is TGTGCCAGCAGCTTAGTACTAGCGGGGTTACAAGAGACCCAGTACTTC.